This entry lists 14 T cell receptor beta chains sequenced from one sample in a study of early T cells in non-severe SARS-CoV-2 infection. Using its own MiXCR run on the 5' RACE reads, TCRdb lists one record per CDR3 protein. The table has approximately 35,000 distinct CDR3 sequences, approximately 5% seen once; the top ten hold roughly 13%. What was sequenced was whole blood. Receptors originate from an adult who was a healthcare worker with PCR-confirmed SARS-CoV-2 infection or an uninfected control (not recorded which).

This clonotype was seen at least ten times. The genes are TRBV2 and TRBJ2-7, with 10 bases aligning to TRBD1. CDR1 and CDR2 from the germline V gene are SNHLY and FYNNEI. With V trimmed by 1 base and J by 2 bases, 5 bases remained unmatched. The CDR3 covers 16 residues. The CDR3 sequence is CASSEVWTGGTYEQYF. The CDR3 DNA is TGTGCCAGCAGTGAAGTTTGGACAGGGGGGACCTACGAGCAGTACTTC.

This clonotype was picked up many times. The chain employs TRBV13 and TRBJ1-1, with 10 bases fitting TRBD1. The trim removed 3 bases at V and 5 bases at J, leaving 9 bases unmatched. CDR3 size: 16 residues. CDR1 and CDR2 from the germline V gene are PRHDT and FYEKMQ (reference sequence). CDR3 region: CASSFGGTGAVTEAFF. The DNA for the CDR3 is TGTGCCAGCAGCTTTGGGGGGACAGGGGCGGTTACTGAAGCTTTCTTT.

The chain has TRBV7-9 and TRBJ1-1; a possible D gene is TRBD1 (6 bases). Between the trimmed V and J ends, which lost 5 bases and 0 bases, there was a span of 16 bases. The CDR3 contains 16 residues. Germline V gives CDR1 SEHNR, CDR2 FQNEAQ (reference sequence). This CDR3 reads CASSPSGGRMNTEAFF. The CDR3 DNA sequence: TGTGCCAGCAGCCCAAGCGGGGGCCGGATGAACACTGAAGCTTTCTTT.

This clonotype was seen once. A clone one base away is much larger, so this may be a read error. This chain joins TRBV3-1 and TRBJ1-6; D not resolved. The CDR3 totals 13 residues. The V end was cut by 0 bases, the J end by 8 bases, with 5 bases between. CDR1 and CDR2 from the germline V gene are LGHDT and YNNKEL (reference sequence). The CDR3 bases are TGTGCCAGCAGCCAAGAGGAAGATTCACCCCTCCACTTT. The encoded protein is CASSQEEDSPLHF.

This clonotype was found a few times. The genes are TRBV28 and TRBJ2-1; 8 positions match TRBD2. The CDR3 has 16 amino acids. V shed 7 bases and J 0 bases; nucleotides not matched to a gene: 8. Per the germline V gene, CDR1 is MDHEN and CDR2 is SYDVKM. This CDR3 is CASIRGGPASYNEQFF. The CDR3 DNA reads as TGTGCCAGCATTCGGGGGGGCCCAGCCTCCTACAATGAGCAGTTCTTC. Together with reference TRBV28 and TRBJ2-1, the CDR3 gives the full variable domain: DVKVTQSSRYLVKRTGEKVFLECVQDMDHENMFWYRQDPGLGLRLIYFSYDVKMKEKGDIPEGYSVSREKKERFSLILESASTNQTSMYLCASIRGGPASYNEQFFGPGTRLTVL.

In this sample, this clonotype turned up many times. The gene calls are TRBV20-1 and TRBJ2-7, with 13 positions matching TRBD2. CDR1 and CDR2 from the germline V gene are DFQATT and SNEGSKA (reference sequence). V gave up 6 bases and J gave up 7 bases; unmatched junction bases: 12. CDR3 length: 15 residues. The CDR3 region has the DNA TGCAGTGCCATGGGACTAGCGGGGATATTGGGGGAGCAGTACTTC. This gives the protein CSAMGLAGILGEQYF.

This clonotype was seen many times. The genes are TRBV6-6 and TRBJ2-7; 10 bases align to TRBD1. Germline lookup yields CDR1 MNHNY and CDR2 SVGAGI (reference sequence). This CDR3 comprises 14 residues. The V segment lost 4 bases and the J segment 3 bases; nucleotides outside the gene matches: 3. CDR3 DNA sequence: TGTGCCAGCAGTTCCAGGGACAGGGGCTACGAGCAGTACTTC. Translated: CASSSRDRGYEQYF.

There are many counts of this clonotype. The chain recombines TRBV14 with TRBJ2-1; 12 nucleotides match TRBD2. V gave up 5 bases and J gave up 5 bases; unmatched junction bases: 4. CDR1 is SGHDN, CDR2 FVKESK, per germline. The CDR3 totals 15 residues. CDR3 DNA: TGTGCCAGCAGCGTACGGACTAGCGGGGACAATGAGCAGTTCTTC. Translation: CASSVRTSGDNEQFF.

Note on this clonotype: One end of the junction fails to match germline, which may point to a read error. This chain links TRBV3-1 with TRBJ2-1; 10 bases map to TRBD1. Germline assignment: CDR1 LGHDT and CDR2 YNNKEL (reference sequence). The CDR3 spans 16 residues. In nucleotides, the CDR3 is TGTTCCAGCACCCTGGGACAGGGGAGCTCCTACAATGAGCAGTTCTTC. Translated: CSSTLGQGSSYNEQFF.

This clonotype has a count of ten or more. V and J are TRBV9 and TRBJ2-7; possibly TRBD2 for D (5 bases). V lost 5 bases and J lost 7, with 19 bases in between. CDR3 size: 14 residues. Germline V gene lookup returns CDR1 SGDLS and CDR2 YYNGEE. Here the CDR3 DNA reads TGTGCCAGCAGTGCTGGACCGACGGGAAAAGAGCAGTACTTC. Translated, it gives CASSAGPTGKEQYF. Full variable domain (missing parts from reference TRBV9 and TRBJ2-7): DSGVTQTPKHLITATGQRVTLRCSPRSGDLSVYWYQQSLDQGLQFLIQYYNGEERAKGNILERFSAQQFPDLHSELNLSSLELGDSALYFCASSAGPTGKEQYFGPGTRLTVT.

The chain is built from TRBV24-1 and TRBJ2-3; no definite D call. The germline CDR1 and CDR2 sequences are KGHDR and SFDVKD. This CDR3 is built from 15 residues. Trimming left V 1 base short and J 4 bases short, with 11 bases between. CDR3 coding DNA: TGTGCCACCAGTGATTTTGGTCAGAAGGCAGATACGCAGTATTTT. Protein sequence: CATSDFGQKADTQYF.

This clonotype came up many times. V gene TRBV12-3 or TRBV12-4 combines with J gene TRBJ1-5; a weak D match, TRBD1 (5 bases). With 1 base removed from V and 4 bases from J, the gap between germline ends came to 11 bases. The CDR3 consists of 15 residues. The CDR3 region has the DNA TGTGCCAGCAGTTTAGATCAGGGTTTTAATCAGCCCCAGCATTTT. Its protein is CASSLDQGFNQPQHF.

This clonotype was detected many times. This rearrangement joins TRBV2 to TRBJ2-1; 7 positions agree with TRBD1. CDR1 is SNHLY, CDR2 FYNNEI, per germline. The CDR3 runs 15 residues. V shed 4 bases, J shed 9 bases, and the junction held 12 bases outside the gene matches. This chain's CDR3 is CASSAGTVAPSEQFF. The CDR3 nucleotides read TGTGCCAGCAGTGCCGGGACAGTTGCCCCTAGTGAGCAGTTCTTC.

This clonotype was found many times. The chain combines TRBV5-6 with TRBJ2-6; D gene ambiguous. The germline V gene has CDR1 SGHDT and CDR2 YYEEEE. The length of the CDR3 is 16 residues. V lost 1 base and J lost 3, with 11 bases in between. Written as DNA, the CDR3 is TGTGCCAGCAGCTTGTTTTTAGTGGTTGGGGCCAACGTCCTGACTTTC. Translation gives CASSLFLVVGANVLTF.